This entry is about one TCR beta chain. These data originate in a study of blood T cell repertoires in COVID-19. Across the whole study: PBMCs, B-cell-depleted T cells, or T cells provided the cDNA or gDNA that made up the material.

The protocol was immunoSEQ multiplex PCR, while the TCRdb copy is restricted to in-frame clones and leaves out a portion. Among around 180,000 clones listed, roughly 70% were seen once. The CDR3 length is 15 residues. Germline CDR1 SGHTA, CDR2 FQGNSA. V shed 3 bases, J shed 4 bases, and the junction held 6 bases outside the gene matches. The sample consisted of peripheral blood. This TCR derives from a woman at least 80 years old with acute or convalescent COVID-19. The chain combines TRBV7-2 with TRBJ2-5, with TRBD1 matching 9 bases. CDR3 sequence reads: CASSFGTGQGETQYF. The CDR3 bases are TGTGCCAGCAGCTTTGGGACAGGGCAGGGAGAGACCCAGTACTTC.